The clone carrying this TCR beta chain was detected a few times. This record comes from a study of blood T cell repertoires in COVID-19. As for the study in general: PBMCs, B-cell-depleted T cells, or T cells provided the cDNA or gDNA that made up the material.

Produced via immunoSEQ multiplex PCR; TCRdb's table is partial and in-frame only. The data contain about 170,000 clones, around 85% of them singletons. CDR1 is ENHRY and CDR2 is SYGVKD in the germline V gene. V lost 1 base, J lost 1 base, and 2 bases stayed unmatched. The CDR3 has 16 amino acids. The sequencing input was peripheral blood. This TCR was sampled from a man older than 75 with COVID-19, enrolled during active disease. The rearrangement links TRBV10-3 to TRBJ2-2, with 8 bases aligning to TRBD1. This chain's CDR3 is CAISEYGTGNTGELFF. In DNA, the CDR3 is TGTGCCATCAGTGAGTACGGGACAGGGAACACCGGGGAGCTGTTTTTT.